A single sample gave rise to the 22 T cell receptor beta chains below, sequenced in a study of shared clonotypes between healthy human individuals. Generated by immunoSEQ multiplex PCR, the TCRdb table keeps only in-frame clones and is missing some. The data show 2.3 million or so clones, more than 85% seen once. The sequenced material came from naive CD4+ T cells from PBMCs. The subset is: CD45RA+ positively selected. Every receptor here comes from a man between 18 and 35 years old in good health. Some clones in this sample may be carry-over from other donors' samples.

The CDR3 here is CASSLDASGTSTTYEQYF. The CDR3 DNA is TGTGCCAGCAGCTTAGACGCCTCCGGGACTAGCACTACCTACGAGCAGTACTTC. The chain couples TRBV7-6 to TRBJ2-7, with 9 bases fitting TRBD2. CDR1 is SGHVS and CDR2 is FNYEAQ in the germline V gene. The trim removed 1 base at V and 2 bases at J, leaving 12 bases unmatched. The CDR3 loop spans 18 amino acids.

As for this clone: Other DNA sequences in the same sample also yield this CDR3. The V call is TRBV7-9, the J call TRBJ2-5, with 11 bases fitting TRBD2. Trimming cost V 1 base and J 5 bases; bases outside gene matches: 0. The germline V gene has CDR1 SEHNR and CDR2 FQNEAQ (reference sequence). The CDR3 contains 14 residues. The CDR3 protein is CASSLGTSGETQYF. CDR3 bases: TGTGCCAGCAGCTTAGGGACTAGCGGGGAGACCCAGTACTTC.

The rearrangement links TRBV6-1 to TRBJ2-1; D unclear. Between the trimmed V and J ends, which lost 0 bases and 4 bases, there was a span of 7 bases. CDR1 MNHNS and CDR2 SASEGT come from the germline V gene. The CDR3 has 14 residues. The CDR3 DNA reads as TGTGCCAGCAGTGAAGCCCGCATTTACAATGAGCAGTTCTTC. Its translation is CASSEARIYNEQFF.

This sequence joins TRBV5-1 and TRBJ2-1, with TRBD1 as a possible D gene (6 bases). Trimming shortened V by 4 bases and J by 3 bases, and 8 bases separated the two germline ends. Per the germline V gene, CDR1 is SGHRS and CDR2 is YFSETQ. The CDR3 is 13 amino acids. The CDR3 protein is CASSIQGYNEQFF. DNA for the CDR3: TGCGCCAGCAGCATACAGGGCTACAATGAGCAGTTCTTC.

The CDR3 DNA reads as TGCGCCAGCAGACCCCCGTCGGGACTAGCAGATACGCAGTATTTT. This codes for CASRPPSGLADTQYF. The chain combines TRBV5-1 with TRBJ2-3, with TRBD2 matching 8 bases. The ends lost 5 bases at V and 4 bases at J; junction bases unmatched: 9. CDR3 size: 15 residues. Germline loops: CDR1 SGHRS, CDR2 YFSETQ.

The CDR3 coding sequence is TGTGCCAGCAGTGAAGCGGTGGGACAGGGGATCTATGGCTACACCTTC. Protein product: CASSEAVGQGIYGYTF. The chain combines TRBV6-1 with TRBJ1-2; 10 bases are a match to TRBD1. In germline, CDR1 is MNHNS, CDR2 SASEGT. The CDR3 runs to 16 residues. Germline trimming cut 0 bases from V and 4 bases from J; bases unmatched to any gene: 5.

This chain links TRBV5-1 with TRBJ1-1; 7 bases map to TRBD1. Germline CDR1 and CDR2: SGHRS and YFSETQ. The V segment lost 1 base and the J segment 1 base; nucleotides outside the gene matches: 4. This CDR3 has 15 amino acids. This chain's CDR3 is CASSLPRGTNTEAFF. The CDR3 DNA is TGCGCCAGCAGCTTGCCCAGGGGGACGAACACTGAAGCTTTCTTT. The whole variable domain, remainder taken from reference TRBV5-1 and TRBJ1-1, is KAGVTQTPRYLIKTRGQQVTLSCSPISGHRSVSWYQQTPGQGLQFLFEYFSETQRNKGNFPGRFSGRQFSNSRSEMNVSTLELGDSALYLCASSLPRGTNTEAFFGQGTRLTVV.

The V call is TRBV19, the J call TRBJ1-1; 7 nucleotides line up with TRBD1. V lost 5 bases, J lost 5 bases, and 8 bases stayed unmatched. CDR1 LNHDA and CDR2 SQIVND come from the germline V gene (reference sequence). This CDR3 has 14 amino acids. This CDR3 reads CASSSGGTVTEAFF. The DNA of the CDR3 is TGTGCCAGTAGTTCTGGGGGGACAGTTACTGAAGCTTTCTTT.

V is TRBV5-5 and J is TRBJ2-7, with D possibly matching TRBD2 (6 bases). Germline lookup yields CDR1 SGHKS and CDR2 YYEKEE (reference sequence). This CDR3 region has 14 residues. Between the trimmed V and J ends, which lost 0 bases and 4 bases, there was a span of 11 bases. The CDR3 sequence: CASSLDQTRYEQYF. CDR3 bases: TGTGCCAGCAGCTTGGACCAGACTAGGTACGAGCAGTACTTC.

V is TRBV29-1 and J is TRBJ1-4; D might be TRBD1 (5 bases). The germline V and J ends were trimmed by 4 bases and 6 bases, with 15 bases remaining between them. CDR3 length: 14 amino acids. From germline, CDR1 is SQVTM and CDR2 ANQGSEA. CDR3 sequence (DNA): TGCAGCGTTGGTCTGAGGGGTCGAGATGAAAAACTGTTTTTT. It is translated as CSVGLRGRDEKLFF.

The V and J genes are TRBV14 and TRBJ1-4; perhaps TRBD1 as D (5 bases). V was trimmed by 4 bases and J by 8 bases, leaving 11 bases between them. CDR3 size: 13 residues. CDR1 SGHDN and CDR2 FVKESK come from the germline V gene. Here the CDR3 reads CASSRGLAEKLFF. CDR3 in DNA: TGTGCCAGCAGCCGGGGGTTGGCCGAAAAACTGTTTTTT.

V is TRBV5-8 and J is TRBJ1-2; D not resolved. The CDR3 sequence is 15 residues long. From germline, CDR1 is SGHTS and CDR2 YDEGEE. Trimming took 1 base from V and 3 from J, leaving 13 bases between them. The CDR3 nucleotides read TGTGCCAGCAGCTTGATCTCCACGAGGGACTATGGCTACACCTTC. This encodes CASSLISTRDYGYTF.

The chain uses TRBV30 and TRBJ1-1, with TRBD1 as a possible D gene (5 bases). CDR3 length: 14 amino acids. Germline V gives CDR1 GTSNPN, CDR2 SVGIG (reference sequence). The CDR3 DNA reads as TGTGCTTGCGAGACAGAAAAGATGAACACTGAAGCTTTCTTT. Residues: CACETEKMNTEAFF.

The sample holds one count of this clone. Additional DNA sequences in this sample encode the identical CDR3. V usage is TRBV5-1 and J usage is TRBJ2-1; 7 bases match TRBD1. The CDR3 length is 14 residues. With 3 bases clipped from V and 4 bases from J, the junction kept 4 bases outside the gene matches. Per the germline V gene, CDR1 is SGHRS and CDR2 is YFSETQ. In DNA, the CDR3 is TGCGCCAGCAGCTCGGGACAGAGTTACAATGAGCAGTTCTTC. Its protein is CASSSGQSYNEQFF.

The genes are TRBV9 and TRBJ2-7, with TRBD1 matching over 7 bases. Germline loops: CDR1 SGDLS, CDR2 YYNGEE. The CDR3 is 16 amino acids. V lost 0 bases, J lost 5 bases, and 11 bases stayed unmatched. CDR3 nucleotides: TGTGCCAGCAGCGTAGGGCCCCACAGGGGTGGCGACGAGCAGTACTTC. Amino acid sequence: CASSVGPHRGGDEQYF.

The chain is built from TRBV9 and TRBJ1-5; 8 nucleotides align to TRBD1. CDR3 size: 14 residues. With 3 bases clipped from V and 7 bases from J, the junction kept 6 bases outside the gene matches. Germline CDR1 reads SGDLS; CDR2 reads YYNGEE. The CDR3 DNA reads TGTGCCAGCAGCGCCGGACAGGGTTACCAGCCCCAGCATTTT. Translation gives CASSAGQGYQPQHF.

V is TRBV6-5 and J is TRBJ1-4; D not resolved. From germline, CDR1 is MNHEY and CDR2 SVGAGI. Trimming removed 1 base from V and 8 bases from J, with 8 bases in between. The CDR3 consists of 13 residues. The CDR3 loop is CASSYWEGEKLFF. As DNA, the CDR3 is TGTGCCAGCAGTTACTGGGAAGGGGAAAAACTGTTTTTT.

The chain has TRBV5-1 and TRBJ1-2; 12 bases map to TRBD1. CDR3 length equals 14 residues. V trimming: 4 bases; J trimming: 8 bases; junction bases outside the gene matches: 6. Germline CDR1 SGHRS, CDR2 YFSETQ. The CDR3 DNA is TGCGCCAGCAGCCCTGCCGGGACAGGGGGCGGCTACACCTTC. This codes for CASSPAGTGGGYTF.

The rearrangement joins TRBV6-5 to TRBJ2-3; D might be TRBD1 (6 bases). This CDR3 is built from 15 residues. Germline V gene data show CDR1 as MNHEY and CDR2 as SVGAGI. V shed 4 bases and J shed 2 bases, with 13 bases lying between them. The CDR3 is CASSFEDRPTDTQYF. The CDR3 nucleotides read TGTGCCAGCAGTTTCGAAGACAGGCCCACAGATACGCAGTATTTT.

The chain has TRBV5-1 and TRBJ2-7; 10 nucleotides line up with TRBD1. The length of the CDR3 is 15 residues. V gave up 4 bases and J gave up 2 bases; unmatched junction bases: 6. Per germline, CDR1 SGHRS and CDR2 YFSETQ. CDR3 coding DNA: TGCGCCAGCAGCCGTGGGACAGGGGAGCCCTACGAGCAGTACTTC. It codes for CASSRGTGEPYEQYF. The whole variable domain, filled in from reference TRBV5-1 and TRBJ2-7, reads KAGVTQTPRYLIKTRGQQVTLSCSPISGHRSVSWYQQTPGQGLQFLFEYFSETQRNKGNFPGRFSGRQFSNSRSEMNVSTLELGDSALYLCASSRGTGEPYEQYFGPGTRLTVT.

The chain has TRBV5-4 and TRBJ2-7; D is possibly TRBD2 (5 bases). Trimming stripped 5 bases from V and 5 bases from J, with 14 bases between. The CDR3 runs to 13 residues. Germline CDR1 reads SGHNT; CDR2 reads YYREEE (reference sequence). The DNA for the CDR3 is TGTGCCAGCAGTTTCTCGGACGGGGACGAGCAGTACTTC. Protein: CASSFSDGDEQYF.

V is TRBV28 and J is TRBJ2-3; no clear D. Deletions cut 7 bases from V and 2 bases from J, with 10 bases between. Germline V gives CDR1 MDHEN, CDR2 SYDVKM. The CDR3 runs 13 residues. The CDR3 bases are TGTGCCAGCATCGTTCGTTCCACAGATACGCAGTATTTT. Translating it yields CASIVRSTDTQYF.